The source of this T cell receptor beta chain is a study of T cell changes during pregnancy in multiple sclerosis. The CDR3 has 14 residues. Germline CDR1 is MDHEN and CDR2 is SYDVKM. V was trimmed by 4 bases and J by 1 base, leaving 10 bases between them. The data were produced by immunoSEQ multiplex PCR, yet TCRdb's version contains in-frame clones alone and is incomplete. The sample lists 42,000 or so clones, 94% seen once, with roughly 7.4% in the top ten. The specimen comprised CD8+ T cells from peripheral blood mononuclear cells, sampled in the third trimester of pregnancy. This receptor was taken from a female donor with multiple sclerosis, enrolled in a pregnancy study. V usage is TRBV28 and J usage is TRBJ1-1; D unresolved. The CDR3 loop is CASSSRTENTEAFF. The CDR3 region has the DNA TGTGCCAGCAGTTCCCGAACAGAGAACACTGAAGCTTTCTTT.